The 32 T cell receptor beta chains given below trace back to one sample, sequenced in a study of cytomegalovirus exposure and HLA in healthy donors. 13 Jbeta primers and 60 Vbeta primers were used for the PCR. Clones were read by immunoSEQ multiplex PCR, and TCRdb kept only the in-frame ones, dropping some. The table includes some 220,000 clones, around 80% detected once. Sequences were obtained from PBMCs. The receptors derive from a woman aged 55-75 years in good health and CMV-seropositive.

This chain uses TRBV4-1 with TRBJ1-2; TRBD1 matches at 7 bases. The CDR3 length is 13 residues. Germline values: CDR1 MGHRA, CDR2 YSYEKL. V shed 1 base and J 7 bases; nucleotides not matched to a gene: 3. The CDR3 protein is CASSQGTGAGYTF. CDR3 DNA sequence: TGCGCCAGCAGCCAAGGTACAGGGGCTGGCTACACCTTC.

V and J are TRBV5-1 and TRBJ1-1, with a weak D call TRBD1 (6 bases). This CDR3 has 14 amino acids. V shed 0 bases and J shed 8 bases, with 14 bases lying between them. Germline V gives CDR1 SGHRS, CDR2 YFSETQ. The CDR3 is CASSLAGTLDEAFF. Here the CDR3 DNA reads TGCGCCAGCAGCTTGGCGGGGACACTTGACGAAGCTTTCTTT. Variable domain in full (rest from reference TRBV5-1 and TRBJ1-1): KAGVTQTPRYLIKTRGQQVTLSCSPISGHRSVSWYQQTPGQGLQFLFEYFSETQRNKGNFPGRFSGRQFSNSRSEMNVSTLELGDSALYLCASSLAGTLDEAFFGQGTRLTVV.

The rearrangement uses TRBV5-6 and TRBJ1-2, with D unresolved. The CDR3 has 13 residues. Germline V CDR1 and CDR2: SGHDT, YYEEEE. Trimming pared 0 bases from V and 8 bases from J, leaving 11 bases between. The CDR3 DNA reads as TGTGCCAGCAGCTTGGAAGTTCTATACGGCTACACCTTC. This translates into CASSLEVLYGYTF.

This clone was seen once. CDR3 sequence: CASSQAGRGETQYF. CDR3 nucleotide sequence: TGTGCCAGCAGCCAAGCAGGGAGGGGAGAGACCCAGTACTTC. The J gene is TRBJ2-5, the V gene TRBV4-2, with 7 bases that match TRBD2. The J segment lost 4 bases and the V segment lost 1 base, leaving 3 bases of the junction unmatched. This CDR3 is 14 amino acids long. Germline V gene sequence: CDR1 LGHNA, CDR2 YNFKEQ.

V usage is TRBV18 and J usage is TRBJ2-5, with 10 positions matching TRBD1. The V gene end was trimmed by 4 bases and the J gene end by 5 bases; junction bases not matched to a gene: 4. The CDR3 length is 14 residues. Germline CDR1 is KGHSH and CDR2 is LQKENI. The CDR3 reads CASSRDRGKETQYF. CDR3 nucleotides: TGTGCCAGCTCACGGGACAGGGGCAAGGAGACCCAGTACTTC.

The sample holds a few counts of this clone. The genes are TRBV5-1 and TRBJ2-1; the match to TRBD2 covers 10 bases. CDR3 length equals 14 residues. Germline CDR1 SGHRS, CDR2 YFSETQ. The V gene end was trimmed by 3 bases and the J gene end by 9 bases; junction bases not matched to a gene: 6. The CDR3 DNA sequence: TGCGCCAGCAGCTATATAGCGGGAGGATCTGAGCAGTTCTTC. Protein sequence: CASSYIAGGSEQFF. Full variable domain (missing parts from reference TRBV5-1 and TRBJ2-1): KAGVTQTPRYLIKTRGQQVTLSCSPISGHRSVSWYQQTPGQGLQFLFEYFSETQRNKGNFPGRFSGRQFSNSRSEMNVSTLELGDSALYLCASSYIAGGSEQFFGPGTRLTVL.

V usage is TRBV6-5 and J usage is TRBJ1-2, with D perhaps TRBD1 (6 bases). Germline loops: CDR1 MNHEY, CDR2 SVGAGI. CDR3 length equals 14 residues. Deletions cut 7 bases from V and 4 bases from J, with 16 bases between. CDR3 DNA: TGTGCCAGCACCTCAGGGGCCTGGGGCTATGGCTACACCTTC. Encoded protein: CASTSGAWGYGYTF.

This clone appeared a few times. The chain couples TRBV6-5 to TRBJ1-2; D uncertain. V lost 6 bases and J lost 7, with 12 bases in between. This CDR3 region has 12 residues. Per germline, CDR1 MNHEY and CDR2 SVGAGI. The CDR3 loop is CASSSNGIGYTF. CDR3 in DNA: TGTGCCAGCAGCTCTAACGGTATTGGCTACACCTTC.

The rearrangement joins TRBV5-4 to TRBJ1-1; D unclear. Deletions cut 1 base from V and 1 base from J, with 11 bases between. CDR1 is SGHNT and CDR2 is YYREEE in the germline V gene (reference sequence). CDR3 size: 15 residues. CDR3 nucleotides: TGTGCCAGCAGCTTGAGAACTACGGGGAACACTGAAGCTTTCTTT. This codes for CASSLRTTGNTEAFF.

This clone occurred once. J is TRBJ2-5 and V is TRBV5-1, with 9 bases lining up with TRBD1. The tail of the sequence fits TRBJ2-7 better, so the J call may be wrong. Germline values: CDR1 SGHRS, CDR2 YFSETQ. The CDR3 is 15 residues long. The CDR3 DNA reads as TGCGCCAGCAGCAATCCGGACAGGGGCATTTACGAGCAGTACTTC. It specifies CASSNPDRGIYEQYF.

The gene calls are TRBV5-1 and TRBJ2-7; tentative D call: TRBD1 (5 bases). The CDR3 loop spans 17 amino acids. Germline V gives CDR1 SGHRS, CDR2 YFSETQ. V lost 1 base and J 7 bases, leaving 24 bases between the germline ends. The DNA of the CDR3 is TGCGCCAGCAGCTTGCTTCTCAGGGCTGACAATGGAGAGGAGCAGTACTTC. Its protein is CASSLLLRADNGEEQYF. Full variable domain (remainder filled in from reference TRBV5-1 and TRBJ2-7): KAGVTQTPRYLIKTRGQQVTLSCSPISGHRSVSWYQQTPGQGLQFLFEYFSETQRNKGNFPGRFSGRQFSNSRSEMNVSTLELGDSALYLCASSLLLRADNGEEQYFGPGTRLTVT.

This chain links TRBV7-6 with TRBJ1-3, with D perhaps matching TRBD1 (6 bases). The CDR3 contains 18 residues. CDR1 is SGHVS and CDR2 is FNYEAQ in the germline V gene. Trimming pared 5 bases from V and 4 bases from J, leaving 24 bases between. CDR3: CASSTTNPLQGYGNTIYF. Here the CDR3 DNA reads TGTGCCAGCAGCACTACAAATCCCCTACAGGGCTACGGAAACACCATATATTTT.

The V call is TRBV9, the J call TRBJ2-2; perhaps TRBD1 as D (5 bases). The CDR3 has 15 amino acids. V lost 3 bases and J 7 bases, leaving 16 bases between the germline ends. Germline V gene lookup returns CDR1 SGDLS and CDR2 YYNGEE. CDR3 residues: CASSGRDSPGGELFF. CDR3 nucleotide sequence: TGTGCCAGCAGCGGACGCGACAGCCCCGGCGGGGAGCTGTTTTTT.

This sequence joins TRBV10-1 and TRBJ2-5; 12 nucleotides agree with TRBD2. The CDR3 runs 14 residues. The junction had 3 bases not matched to a gene; V was cut back by 6 bases and J by 4 bases. Germline values: CDR1 WNHNN, CDR2 SYGVQD (reference sequence). The CDR3 region is CASSPGLAGETQYF. DNA for the CDR3: TGCGCCAGCAGCCCGGGACTAGCGGGAGAGACCCAGTACTTC.

In the case of this clone: One end of the junction fails to match germline, which may point to a read error. The rearrangement uses TRBV2 and TRBJ2-7; a weak D match, TRBD2 (6 bases). The CDR3 has 11 residues. CDR1 is SNHLY and CDR2 is FYNNEI in the germline V gene. Written as DNA, the CDR3 is TGTGCCAGCAGTGCCATGACTAGTACCGGCTTC. The encoded protein is CASSAMTSTGF.

The DNA of the CDR3 is TGTGCCAGTAGTCCCATCACAGGGGGCCATCAGCCCCAGCATTTT. Translating gives CASSPITGGHQPQHF. The chain recombines TRBV19 with TRBJ1-5; 9 bases are shared with TRBD1. Per the germline V gene, CDR1 is LNHDA and CDR2 is SQIVND (reference sequence). The CDR3 loop spans 15 amino acids. V trimming: 5 bases; J trimming: 5 bases; junction bases outside the gene matches: 7.

This sequence joins TRBV27 and TRBJ1-2; TRBD1 aligns across 9 bases. The germline gives CDR1 MNHEY, CDR2 SMNVEV (reference sequence). With 0 bases clipped from V and 7 bases from J, the junction kept 9 bases outside the gene matches. This CDR3 comprises 16 residues. CDR3 sequence (DNA): TGTGCCAGCAGTTTATCCGGACTAGGGACAGGGACTGGCTACACCTTC. Amino acids: CASSLSGLGTGTGYTF.

The chain combines TRBV2 with TRBJ2-3; 8 bases are a match to TRBD1. Germline CDR1 SNHLY, CDR2 FYNNEI. V lost 5 bases and J lost 5; bases outside the gene matches: 9. The CDR3 totals 15 residues. Here the CDR3 reads CASSWDRHFEDTQYF. The CDR3 region has the DNA TGTGCCAGCAGTTGGGACAGGCACTTTGAAGATACGCAGTATTTT.

The V gene is TRBV7-9, the J gene TRBJ2-5; TRBD2 aligns across 8 bases. This CDR3 has 14 amino acids. In germline, CDR1 is SEHNR, CDR2 FQNEAQ (reference sequence). Trimming took 6 bases from V and 4 from J; bases not matched to a gene: 7. CDR3 loop: CASSTGGVGETQYF. For the CDR3, the DNA is TGTGCCAGCAGTACGGGAGGGGTGGGAGAGACCCAGTACTTC. Supplemented by reference TRBV7-9 and TRBJ2-5, the full variable domain reads DTGVSQNPRHKITKRGQNVTFRCDPISEHNRLYWYRQTLGQGPEFLTYFQNEAQLEKSRLLSDRFSAERPKGSFSTLEIQRTEQGDSAMYLCASSTGGVGETQYFGPGTRLLVL.

The CDR3 coding sequence is TGTGCCAGCAGCCAGGACACTGAGCAGTTCTTC. It translates to CASSQDTEQFF. V is TRBV7-9 and J is TRBJ2-1; tentative D call: TRBD1 (5 bases). CDR1 and CDR2 from the germline V gene are SEHNR and FQNEAQ (reference sequence). V was trimmed by 5 bases and J by 9 bases, leaving 8 bases between them. CDR3 size: 11 residues.

The J gene is TRBJ1-2, the V gene TRBV11-2; 7 bases fit TRBD1. J lost 2 bases, V lost 4 bases, and 7 bases had no gene match. Looked up from germline, CDR1 is SGHAT and CDR2 is FQNNGV. The CDR3 spans 15 residues. DNA for the CDR3: TGTGCCAGCAGCTCTCTCCGGGACAGAAACTATGGCTACACCTTC. Translating gives CASSSLRDRNYGYTF.

The chain employs TRBV18 and TRBJ2-1; 7 nucleotides agree with TRBD1. The germline CDR1 and CDR2 sequences are KGHSH and LQKENI. After removal of 2 bases from V and 4 bases from J, the junction contained 2 bases not matched to a gene. This CDR3 is 14 amino acids long. In nucleotides, the CDR3 is TGTGCCAGCTCACCAGGGACAGCGTACAATGAGCAGTTCTTC. It translates to CASSPGTAYNEQFF.

The CDR3 sequence: CASSDPDRGHEQYF. In DNA form, the CDR3 reads TGCGCCAGCAGCGACCCGGACAGGGGCCACGAGCAGTACTTC. The chain links TRBV5-1 to TRBJ2-7, with 9 positions matching TRBD1. This CDR3 has 14 residues. Germline V gene data show CDR1 as SGHRS and CDR2 as YFSETQ. The ends lost 4 bases at V and 5 bases at J; junction bases unmatched: 7.

This CDR3 reads CASSEGWRDTQYF. The DNA for the CDR3 is TGTGCCAGCAGTGAAGGCTGGAGAGATACGCAGTATTTT. This chain uses TRBV6-1 with TRBJ2-3; no definite D call. The CDR3 has 13 residues. Germline loops: CDR1 MNHNS, CDR2 SASEGT. The V end lost 1 base, the J end lost 5 bases, and 7 bases lay between the germline ends.

This chain joins TRBV19 and TRBJ1-2; D is unresolved. Trimming took off 5 bases at V and 8 bases at J, with 15 bases between the two ends. The length of the CDR3 is 13 residues. Germline-derived CDR1 and CDR2 are LNHDA and SQIVND (reference sequence). CDR3 region: CASSPVPPSGYTF. CDR3 sequence (DNA): TGTGCCAGTAGTCCCGTACCTCCTAGCGGCTACACCTTC.

The genes are TRBV5-1 and TRBJ1-6; D is possibly TRBD1 (6 bases). Trimming stripped 7 bases from V and 0 bases from J, with 17 bases between. The CDR3 is 17 residues long. Germline V gene sequence: CDR1 SGHRS, CDR2 YFSETQ. Here the CDR3 DNA reads TGCGCCAGCCGGGGACAACAATCGAGCTCCTATAATTCACCCCTCCACTTT. The encoded protein is CASRGQQSSSYNSPLHF.

The chain couples TRBV12-2 to TRBJ1-6; the listed D gene, TRBD1, was not tested against the DNA. TRBV12-2 is a pseudogene. The CDR3 contains 15 residues. Written as DNA, the CDR3 is TGTGCAAGTCGCAACCGGGACAGGGGGCCGAGACCCCTCCACTTT. It yields the protein CASRNRDRGPRPLHF.

The chain couples TRBV5-6 to TRBJ1-2, with D perhaps TRBD1 (6 bases). The length of the CDR3 is 14 residues. Germline V CDR1 and CDR2: SGHDT, YYEEEE. V was clipped by 4 bases and J by 3 bases, with 13 bases between them. CDR3 in amino acids: CASSHRENHYGYTF. The CDR3 region has the DNA TGTGCCAGCAGCCACAGGGAGAATCACTATGGCTACACCTTC.

The chain has TRBV4-3 and TRBJ1-2; the D gene is possibly TRBD1 (5 bases). Between the trimmed V and J ends, which lost 1 base and 4 bases, there was a span of 13 bases. The germline gives CDR1 LGHNA, CDR2 YSLEER. There are 15 residues in the CDR3. CDR3 DNA sequence: TGCGCCAGCAGCCAAGCTCGTACAGGTGGCTATGGCTACACCTTC. It yields the protein CASSQARTGGYGYTF.

V gene TRBV19 combines with J gene TRBJ2-7, with 7 bases matching TRBD2. Germline V CDR1 and CDR2: LNHDA, SQIVND (reference sequence). V gave up 3 bases and J gave up 0 bases; unmatched junction bases: 5. The CDR3 consists of 15 residues. This CDR3 is CASSMPGGSSYEQYF. In nucleotides, the CDR3 is TGTGCCAGTAGTATGCCCGGCGGGAGCTCCTACGAGCAGTACTTC.

The chain joins TRBV6-1 to TRBJ2-1, with TRBD2 matching 10 bases. The CDR3 has 14 residues. Germline lookup yields CDR1 MNHNS and CDR2 SASEGT. Germline trimming cut 5 bases from V and 10 bases from J; bases unmatched to any gene: 8. CDR3 in DNA: TGTGCCAGCAGTTGGCTAGCGGGAGCTCGAGAGCAGTTCTTC. Residues: CASSWLAGAREQFF.

The V and J genes are TRBV28 and TRBJ2-7; D gene uncertain. The V gene's germline CDR1 is MDHEN and CDR2 SYDVKM. This CDR3 is built from 13 residues. V lost 3 bases and J lost 3, with 9 bases in between. The CDR3: CASSFPGYYEQYF. The CDR3 DNA follows: TGTGCCAGCAGTTTTCCCGGGTACTACGAGCAGTACTTC.